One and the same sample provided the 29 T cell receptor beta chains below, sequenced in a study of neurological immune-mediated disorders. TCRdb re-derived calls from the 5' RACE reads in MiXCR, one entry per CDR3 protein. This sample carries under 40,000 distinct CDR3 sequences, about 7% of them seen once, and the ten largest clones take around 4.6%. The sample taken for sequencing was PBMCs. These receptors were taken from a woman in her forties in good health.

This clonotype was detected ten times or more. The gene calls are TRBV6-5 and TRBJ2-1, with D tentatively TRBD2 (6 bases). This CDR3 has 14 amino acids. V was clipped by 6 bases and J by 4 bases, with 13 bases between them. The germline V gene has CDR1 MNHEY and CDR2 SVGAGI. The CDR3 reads CASRVSGSYNEQFF. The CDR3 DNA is TGTGCCAGCAGGGTCAGCGGGTCTTACAATGAGCAGTTCTTC.

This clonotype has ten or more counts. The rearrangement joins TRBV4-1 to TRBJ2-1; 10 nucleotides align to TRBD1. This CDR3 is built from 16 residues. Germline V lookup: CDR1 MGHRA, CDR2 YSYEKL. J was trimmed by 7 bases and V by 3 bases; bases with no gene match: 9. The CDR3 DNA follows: TGCGCCAGCAGCCACTCGACCGGGACAGGGGCGAATGAGCAGTTCTTC. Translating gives CASSHSTGTGANEQFF.

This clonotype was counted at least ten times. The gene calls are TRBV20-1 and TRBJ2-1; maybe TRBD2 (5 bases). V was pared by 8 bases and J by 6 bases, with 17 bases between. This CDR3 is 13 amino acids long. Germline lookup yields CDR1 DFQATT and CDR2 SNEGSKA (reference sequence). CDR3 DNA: TGCAGTCGGAGAAAGGCGGGTCTCAATGAGCAGTTCTTC. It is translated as CSRRKAGLNEQFF.

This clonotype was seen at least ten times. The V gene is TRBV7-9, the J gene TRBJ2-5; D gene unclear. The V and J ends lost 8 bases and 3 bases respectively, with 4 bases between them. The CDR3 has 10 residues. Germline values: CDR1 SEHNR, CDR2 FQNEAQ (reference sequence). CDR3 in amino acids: CASGEETQYF. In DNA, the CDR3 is TGTGCCAGCGGTGAAGAGACCCAGTACTTC.

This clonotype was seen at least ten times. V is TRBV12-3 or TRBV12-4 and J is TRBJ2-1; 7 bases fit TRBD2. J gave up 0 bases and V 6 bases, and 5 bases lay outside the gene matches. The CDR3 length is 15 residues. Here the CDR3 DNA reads TGTGCCAGCAGCAACAGCGGGGTCTCCTACAATGAGCAGTTCTTC. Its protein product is CASSNSGVSYNEQFF.

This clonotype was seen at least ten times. This CDR3 reads CASNTGRFYGYTF. CDR3 sequence (DNA): TGTGCCAGCAATACCGGACGGTTCTATGGCTACACCTTC. The chain is built from TRBV28 and TRBJ1-2; D is ambiguous. The CDR3 loop spans 13 amino acids. V lost 7 bases and J lost 4, with 13 bases in between. The germline CDR1 and CDR2 sequences are MDHEN and SYDVKM.

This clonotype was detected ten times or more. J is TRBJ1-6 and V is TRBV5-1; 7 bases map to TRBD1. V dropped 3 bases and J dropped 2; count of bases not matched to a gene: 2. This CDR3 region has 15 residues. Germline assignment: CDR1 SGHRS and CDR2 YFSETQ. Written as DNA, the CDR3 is TGCGCCAGCAGCTCCGGGACAGCCTATAATTCACCCCTCCACTTT. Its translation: CASSSGTAYNSPLHF.

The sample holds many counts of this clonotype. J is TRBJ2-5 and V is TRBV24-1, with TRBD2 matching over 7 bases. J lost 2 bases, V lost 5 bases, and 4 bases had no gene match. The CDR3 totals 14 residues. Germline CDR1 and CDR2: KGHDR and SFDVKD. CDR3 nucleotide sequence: TGTGCCACCAGTGTCGCGGGGGTGCAAGAGACCCAGTACTTC. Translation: CATSVAGVQETQYF.

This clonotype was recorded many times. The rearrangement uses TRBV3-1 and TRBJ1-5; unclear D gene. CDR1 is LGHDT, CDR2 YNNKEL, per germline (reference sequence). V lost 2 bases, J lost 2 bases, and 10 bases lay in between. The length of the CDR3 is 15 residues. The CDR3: CASSQWSPGNQPQHF. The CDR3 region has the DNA TGTGCCAGCAGCCAATGGTCTCCAGGCAATCAGCCCCAGCATTTT. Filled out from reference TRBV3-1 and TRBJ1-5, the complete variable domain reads DTAVSQTPKYLVTQMGNDKSIKCEQNLGHDTMYWYKQDSKKFLKIMFSYNNKELIINETVPNRFSPKSPDKAHLNLHINSLELGDSAVYFCASSQWSPGNQPQHFGDGTRLSIL.

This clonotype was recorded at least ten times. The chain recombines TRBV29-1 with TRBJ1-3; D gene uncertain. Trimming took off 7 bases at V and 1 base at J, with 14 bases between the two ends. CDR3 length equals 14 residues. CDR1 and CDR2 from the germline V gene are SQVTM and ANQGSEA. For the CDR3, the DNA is TGCAGCGCCGCCGGGTCCACTTCTGGAAACACCATATATTTT. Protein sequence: CSAAGSTSGNTIYF.

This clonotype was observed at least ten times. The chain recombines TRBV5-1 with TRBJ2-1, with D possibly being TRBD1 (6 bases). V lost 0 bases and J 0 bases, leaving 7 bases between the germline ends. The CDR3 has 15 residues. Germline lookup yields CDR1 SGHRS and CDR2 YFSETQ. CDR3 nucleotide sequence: TGCGCCAGCAGCTTGGAAGGGGGCTCCTACAATGAGCAGTTCTTC. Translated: CASSLEGGSYNEQFF. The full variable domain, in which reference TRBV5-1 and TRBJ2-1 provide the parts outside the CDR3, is KAGVTQTPRYLIKTRGQQVTLSCSPISGHRSVSWYQQTPGQGLQFLFEYFSETQRNKGNFPGRFSGRQFSNSRSEMNVSTLELGDSALYLCASSLEGGSYNEQFFGPGTRLTVL.

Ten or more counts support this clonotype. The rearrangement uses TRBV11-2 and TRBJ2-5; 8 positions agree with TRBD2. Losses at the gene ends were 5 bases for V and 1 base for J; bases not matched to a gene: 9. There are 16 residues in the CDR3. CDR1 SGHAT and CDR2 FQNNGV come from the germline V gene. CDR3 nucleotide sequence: TGTGCCAGCAGCCCTCGAGGTAGCGGGGTCCAAGAGACCCAGTACTTC. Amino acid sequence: CASSPRGSGVQETQYF.

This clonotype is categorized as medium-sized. CDR3 protein: CSVAEVVKNIQYF. The CDR3 bases are TGCAGCGTTGCGGAGGTAGTAAAAAACATTCAGTACTTC. This chain joins TRBV29-1 and TRBJ2-4; TRBD2 might be the D (5 bases). CDR1 is SQVTM and CDR2 is ANQGSEA in the germline V gene. The CDR3 sequence is 13 residues long. V gave up 4 bases and J gave up 4 bases, with 11 bases separating them.

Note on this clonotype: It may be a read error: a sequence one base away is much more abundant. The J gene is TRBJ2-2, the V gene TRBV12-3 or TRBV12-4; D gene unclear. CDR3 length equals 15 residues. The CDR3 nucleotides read TGTACCAGCAGTTTAAGGGCAGCCAACACCGGGGAGCTGTTTTTT. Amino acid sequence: CTSSLRAANTGELFF.

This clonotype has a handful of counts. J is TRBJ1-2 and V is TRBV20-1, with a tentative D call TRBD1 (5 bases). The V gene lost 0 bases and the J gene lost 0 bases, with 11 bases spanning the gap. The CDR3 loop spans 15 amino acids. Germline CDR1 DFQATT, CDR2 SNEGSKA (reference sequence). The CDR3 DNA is TGCAGTGCTAGAGATCCAGGACAAGCTAACTATGGCTACACCTTC. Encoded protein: CSARDPGQANYGYTF.

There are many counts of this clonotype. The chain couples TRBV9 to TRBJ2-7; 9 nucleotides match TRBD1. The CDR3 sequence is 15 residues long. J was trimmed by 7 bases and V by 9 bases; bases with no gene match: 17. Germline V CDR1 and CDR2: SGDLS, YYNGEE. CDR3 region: CAICPFNRGPGEQYV. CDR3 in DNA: TGTGCCATCTGTCCTTTCAACAGGGGGCCGGGGGAGCAGTACGTC.

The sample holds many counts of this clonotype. CDR3 DNA sequence: TGTGCCAGCAGCCCTCCTCCTGGGTTCTGGACAGACTCGAACACCGGGGAGCTGTTTTTT. This encodes CASSPPPGFWTDSNTGELFF. The chain uses TRBV7-9 and TRBJ2-2; weak D call: TRBD1 (6 bases). The CDR3 is 20 amino acids. Germline V gene data show CDR1 as SEHNR and CDR2 as FQNEAQ (reference sequence). V shed 5 bases and J shed 0 bases, with 25 bases lying between them.

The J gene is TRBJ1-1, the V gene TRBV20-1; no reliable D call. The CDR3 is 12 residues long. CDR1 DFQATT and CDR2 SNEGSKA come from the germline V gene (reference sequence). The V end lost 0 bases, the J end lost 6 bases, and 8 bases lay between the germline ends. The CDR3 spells CSARDEAAEAFF. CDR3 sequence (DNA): TGCAGTGCTAGAGATGAGGCAGCTGAAGCTTTCTTT.

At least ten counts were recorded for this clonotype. Here the CDR3 reads CASSLGNSYNEQFF. CDR3 DNA: TGTGCCAGCAGCTTGGGCAACTCCTACAATGAGCAGTTCTTC. The genes are TRBV5-6 and TRBJ2-1; no reliable D call. V lost 0 bases, J lost 0 bases, and 4 bases lay in between. The CDR3 is made up of 14 amino acids. The V gene's germline CDR1 is SGHDT and CDR2 YYEEEE.

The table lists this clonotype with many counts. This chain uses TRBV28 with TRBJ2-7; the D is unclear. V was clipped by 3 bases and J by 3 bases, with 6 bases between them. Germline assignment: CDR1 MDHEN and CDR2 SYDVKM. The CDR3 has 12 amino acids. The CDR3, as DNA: TGTGCCAGCAGTTTCCGGAACTACGAGCAGTACTTC. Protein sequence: CASSFRNYEQYF.

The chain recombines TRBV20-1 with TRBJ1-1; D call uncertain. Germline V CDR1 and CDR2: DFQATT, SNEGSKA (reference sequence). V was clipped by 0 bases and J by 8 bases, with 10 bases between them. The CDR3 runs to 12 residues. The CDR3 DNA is TGCAGTGCTAGAGAGTGGACGGACGAAGCTTTCTTT. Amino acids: CSAREWTDEAFF.

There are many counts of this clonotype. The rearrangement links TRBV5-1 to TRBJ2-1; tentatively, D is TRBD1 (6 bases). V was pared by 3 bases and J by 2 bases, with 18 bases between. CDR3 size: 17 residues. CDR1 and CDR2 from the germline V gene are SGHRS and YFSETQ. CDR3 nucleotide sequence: TGCGCCAGCAGCTGGGACAAGGAAGAGCCTACCTACAATGAGCAGTTCTTC. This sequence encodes CASSWDKEEPTYNEQFF.

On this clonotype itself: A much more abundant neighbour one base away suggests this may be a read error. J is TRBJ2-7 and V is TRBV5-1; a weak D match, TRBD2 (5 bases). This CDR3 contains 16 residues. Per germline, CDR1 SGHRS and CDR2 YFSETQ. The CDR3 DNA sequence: TGCACCAGCAGCTCTCCACGGGGAACCGGGATCTACGAGCAGTACGTC. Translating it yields CTSSSPRGTGIYEQYV.

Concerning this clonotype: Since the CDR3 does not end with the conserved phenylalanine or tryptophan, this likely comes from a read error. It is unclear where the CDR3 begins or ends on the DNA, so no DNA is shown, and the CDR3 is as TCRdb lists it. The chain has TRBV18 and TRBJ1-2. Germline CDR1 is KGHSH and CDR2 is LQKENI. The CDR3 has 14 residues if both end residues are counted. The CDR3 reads CASSTREFSYGYTL.

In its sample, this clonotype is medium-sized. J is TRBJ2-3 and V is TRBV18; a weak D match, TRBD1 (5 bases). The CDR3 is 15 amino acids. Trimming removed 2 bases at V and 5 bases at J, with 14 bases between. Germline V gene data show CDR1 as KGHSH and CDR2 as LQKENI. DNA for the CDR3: TGTGCCAGCTCACCATTGGCAGGGATCGGAGATACGCAGTATTTT. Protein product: CASSPLAGIGDTQYF.

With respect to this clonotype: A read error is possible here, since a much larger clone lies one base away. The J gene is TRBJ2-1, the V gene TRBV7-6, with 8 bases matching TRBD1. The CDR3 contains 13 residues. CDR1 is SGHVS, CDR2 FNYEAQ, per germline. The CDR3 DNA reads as TGTGTCAGCAGCGCGGACAGGGCTGGTGAGCAGTTCTTC. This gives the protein CVSSADRAGEQFF.

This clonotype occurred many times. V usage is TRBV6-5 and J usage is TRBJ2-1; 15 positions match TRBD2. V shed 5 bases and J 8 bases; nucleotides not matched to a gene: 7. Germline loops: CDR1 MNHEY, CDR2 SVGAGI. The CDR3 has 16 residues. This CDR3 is CASSTQRTSGRDEQFF. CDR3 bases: TGTGCCAGCAGTACCCAGCGGACTAGCGGGAGGGATGAGCAGTTCTTC.

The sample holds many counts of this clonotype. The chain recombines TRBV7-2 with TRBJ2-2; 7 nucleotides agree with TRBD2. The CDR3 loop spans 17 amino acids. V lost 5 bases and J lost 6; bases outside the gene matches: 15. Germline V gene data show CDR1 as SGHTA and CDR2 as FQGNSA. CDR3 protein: CASSPRFKAGPPGELFF. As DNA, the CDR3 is TGTGCCAGCAGCCCCCGTTTCAAAGCGGGGCCACCCGGGGAGCTGTTTTTT.

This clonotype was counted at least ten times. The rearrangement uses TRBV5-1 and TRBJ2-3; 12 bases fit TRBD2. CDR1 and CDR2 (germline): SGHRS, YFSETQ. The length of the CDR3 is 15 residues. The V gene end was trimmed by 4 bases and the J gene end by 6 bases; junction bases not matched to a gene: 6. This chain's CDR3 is CASSPGLAGRDTQYF. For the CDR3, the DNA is TGCGCCAGCAGCCCTGGACTAGCGGGGAGGGATACGCAGTATTTT.